This T cell receptor (beta chain) was found in a study of blood T cell repertoires in COVID-19. The assay was immunoSEQ multiplex PCR, and TCRdb's table has in-frame clones only and misses some. The sample has some 220,000 clones, less than 90% seen once. This clone was observed once. V was pared by 4 bases and J by 3 bases, with 17 bases of the junction left unmatched. Looked up from germline, CDR1 is SGHDT and CDR2 is YYEEEE. The CDR3 has 19 amino acids. The genes are TRBV5-6 and TRBJ2-3, with TRBD2 matching over 10 bases. Sequenced material: PBMCs or T cells enriched from blood (not recorded which). This TCR was recovered from a young woman who had recovered from COVID-19. CDR3 DNA: TGTGCCAGCAGCCCCGTATCAGCGGGGGGGCTTTCGAAGACAGATACGCAGTATTTT. This gives the protein CASSPVSAGGLSKTDTQYF.